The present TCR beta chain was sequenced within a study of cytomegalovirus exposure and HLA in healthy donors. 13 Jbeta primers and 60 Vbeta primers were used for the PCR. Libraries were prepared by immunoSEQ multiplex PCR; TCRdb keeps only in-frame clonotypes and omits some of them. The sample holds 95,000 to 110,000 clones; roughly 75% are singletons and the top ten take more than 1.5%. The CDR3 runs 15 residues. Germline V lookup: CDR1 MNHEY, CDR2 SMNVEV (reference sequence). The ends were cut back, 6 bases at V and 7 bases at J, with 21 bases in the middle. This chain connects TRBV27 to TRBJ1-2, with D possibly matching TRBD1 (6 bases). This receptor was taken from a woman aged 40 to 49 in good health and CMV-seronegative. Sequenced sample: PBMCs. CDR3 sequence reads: CASRTSGQYRLGYTF. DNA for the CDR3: TGTGCCAGCAGGACCTCGGGACAATATCGTCTTGGCTACACCTTC.